Below are 10 T cell receptor beta chains sequenced from a single sample in a study of PD-1 blockade in classical Hodgkin lymphoma. Clones were read by immunoSEQ multiplex PCR, and TCRdb kept only the in-frame ones, dropping some. The sample includes thousands of clones, 70% to 80% of them seen just once. Each patient's relapse followed autologous stem cell transplantation, and brentuximab vedotin exposure varied. The material was peripheral blood mononuclear cells (PBMCs), obtained at baseline. These receptors came from a human donor with classical Hodgkin lymphoma.

The rearrangement links TRBV29-1 to TRBJ1-1, with a weak D call TRBD1 (6 bases). With 1 base removed from V and 4 bases from J, the gap between germline ends came to 13 bases. The V gene's germline CDR1 is SQVTM and CDR2 ANQGSEA. This CDR3 has 14 amino acids. The CDR3 bases are TGCAGCGTTGAAGGCCCAGGGGCGACCACTGAAGCTTTCTTT. As protein: CSVEGPGATTEAFF. The whole variable domain, remainder taken from reference TRBV29-1 and TRBJ1-1, is SAVISQKPSRDICQRGTSLTIQCQVDSQVTMMFWYRQQPGQSLTLIATANQGSEATYESGFVIDKFPISRPNLTFSTLTVSNMSPEDSSIYLCSVEGPGATTEAFFGQGTRLTVV.

The chain has TRBV29-1 and TRBJ1-4, with TRBD1 matching 9 bases. The V gene's germline CDR1 is SQVTM and CDR2 ANQGSEA. There are 14 residues in the CDR3. Unmatched junction bases numbered 8, after V lost 4 bases and J lost 8 bases. CDR3: CSVAIWDREEKLFF. The CDR3 nucleotides are TGCAGCGTTGCAATATGGGACAGGGAGGAAAAACTGTTTTTT.

The chain joins TRBV7-8 to TRBJ2-3, with D uncertain. From germline, CDR1 is SGHVS and CDR2 FQNEAQ. V was shortened by 8 bases and J by 0 bases, with 9 bases between the two germline ends. The CDR3 loop spans 13 amino acids. The CDR3 sequence: CASDRASTDTQYF. The CDR3, as DNA: TGTGCCAGCGACCGAGCTAGCACAGATACGCAGTATTTT.

The V and J genes are TRBV5-1 and TRBJ2-7; maybe TRBD1 (6 bases). CDR1 and CDR2 (germline): SGHRS, YFSETQ. Trimming took 0 bases from V and 7 from J, leaving 17 bases between them. This CDR3 comprises 15 residues. This CDR3 is CASSLAVYQGREQYF. Here the CDR3 DNA reads TGCGCCAGCAGCTTGGCCGTCTATCAGGGGAGAGAGCAGTACTTC.

The chain uses TRBV7-2 and TRBJ1-5, with D possibly matching TRBD1 (6 bases). CDR3 length: 14 amino acids. Trimming cost V 4 bases and J 5 bases, with 12 bases left between them. CDR1 and CDR2 (germline): SGHTA, FQGNSA. The CDR3 sequence is CASSSQGGDQPQHF. The CDR3, as DNA: TGTGCCAGCAGCTCCCAAGGGGGGGATCAGCCCCAGCATTTT.

This clone was detected a few times. The CDR3 is CASSGGSNEKLFF. The CDR3 DNA is TGTGCCAGCAGTGGGGGCTCTAATGAAAAACTGTTTTTT. This chain joins TRBV2 and TRBJ1-4; TRBD1 is a possible D gene (5 bases). The germline V gene encodes CDR1 SNHLY and CDR2 FYNNEI. This CDR3 region has 13 residues. V lost 4 bases and J lost 3, with 6 bases in between.

The CDR3 protein is CASRPATAANYGYTF. The CDR3, as DNA: TGTGCCAGCCGCCCGGCGACTGCTGCTAACTATGGCTACACCTTC. This chain connects TRBV6-6 to TRBJ1-2; no reliable D call. V dropped 8 bases and J dropped 0 bases, with 16 bases sitting between them. There are 15 residues in the CDR3. From germline, CDR1 is MNHNY and CDR2 SVGAGI (reference sequence).

This clone was seen once. V and J are TRBV27 and TRBJ2-7; D gene unclear. The germline gives CDR1 MNHEY, CDR2 SMNVEV (reference sequence). This CDR3 has 12 amino acids. Deletions cut 4 bases from V and 6 bases from J, with 10 bases between. This chain's CDR3 is CASSYGSGEQYF. For the CDR3, the DNA is TGTGCCAGCAGTTATGGTTCCGGCGAGCAGTACTTC.

V and J are TRBV30 and TRBJ1-6; no definite D call. The length of the CDR3 is 13 residues. Germline CDR1 and CDR2: GTSNPN and SVGIG (reference sequence). Trimming left V 4 bases short and J 6 bases short, with 10 bases between. This CDR3 reads CAWNQSPNSPLHF. In nucleotides, the CDR3 is TGTGCCTGGAACCAGAGCCCTAATTCACCCCTCCACTTT.

This chain joins TRBV21-1 and TRBJ1-5; TRBD1, the D gene given by the table, was not confirmed from the DNA. TRBV21-1 is described as a pseudogene. The CDR3 is made up of 15 amino acids. Written as DNA, the CDR3 is TGTGCCAGTACCAGGGGGAAAGAATACAATCAGCCCCAGCATTTT. Translated, it gives CASTRGKEYNQPQHF.